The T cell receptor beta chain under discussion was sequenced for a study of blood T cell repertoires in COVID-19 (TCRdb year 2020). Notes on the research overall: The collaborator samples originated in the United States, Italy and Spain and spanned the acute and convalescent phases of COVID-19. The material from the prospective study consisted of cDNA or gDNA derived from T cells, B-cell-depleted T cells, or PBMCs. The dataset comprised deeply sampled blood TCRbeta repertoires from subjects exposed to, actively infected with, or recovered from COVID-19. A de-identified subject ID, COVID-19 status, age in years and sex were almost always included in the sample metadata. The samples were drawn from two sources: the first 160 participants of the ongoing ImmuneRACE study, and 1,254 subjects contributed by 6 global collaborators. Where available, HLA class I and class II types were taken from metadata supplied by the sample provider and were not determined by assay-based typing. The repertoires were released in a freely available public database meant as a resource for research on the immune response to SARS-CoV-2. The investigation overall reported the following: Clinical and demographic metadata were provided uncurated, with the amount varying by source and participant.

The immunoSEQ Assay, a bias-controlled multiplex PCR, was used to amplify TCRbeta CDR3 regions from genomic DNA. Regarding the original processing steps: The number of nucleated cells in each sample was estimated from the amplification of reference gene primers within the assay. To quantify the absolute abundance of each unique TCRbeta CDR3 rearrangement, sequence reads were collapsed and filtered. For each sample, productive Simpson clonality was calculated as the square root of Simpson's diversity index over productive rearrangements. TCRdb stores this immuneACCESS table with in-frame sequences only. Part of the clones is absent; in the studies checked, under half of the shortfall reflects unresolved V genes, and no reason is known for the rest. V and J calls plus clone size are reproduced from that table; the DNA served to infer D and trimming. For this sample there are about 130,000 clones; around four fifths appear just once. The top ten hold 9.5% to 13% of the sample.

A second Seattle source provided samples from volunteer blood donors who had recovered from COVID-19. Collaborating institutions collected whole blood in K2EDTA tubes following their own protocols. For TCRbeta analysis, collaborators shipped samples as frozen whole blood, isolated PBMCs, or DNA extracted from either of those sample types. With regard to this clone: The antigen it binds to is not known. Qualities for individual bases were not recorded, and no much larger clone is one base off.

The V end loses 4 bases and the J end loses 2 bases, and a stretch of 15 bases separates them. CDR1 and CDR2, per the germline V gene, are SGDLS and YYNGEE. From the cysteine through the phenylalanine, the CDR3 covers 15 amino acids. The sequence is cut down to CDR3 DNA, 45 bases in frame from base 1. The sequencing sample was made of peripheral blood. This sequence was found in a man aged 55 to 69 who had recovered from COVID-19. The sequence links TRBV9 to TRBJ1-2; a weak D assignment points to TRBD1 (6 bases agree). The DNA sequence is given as TGTGCCAGCAGCCCTTTGCGGACAGTCAACTATGGCTACACCTTC. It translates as CASSPLRTVNYGYTF.